This T cell receptor beta chain comes out of a study of siplizumab effects on memory and regulatory T cells. Study-wide points: Siplizumab led to significantly less abundant alloreactive sequences that could be traced back to unstimulated CD4+ memory cells. Alloreactive clones mapping to unstimulated subsets formed only a minor fraction.

The repertoire was sequenced with immunoSEQ multiplex PCR; TCRdb's copy has only in-frame clones and lacks some. Here the sample spans about 80,000 clones, 85% to 95% being singletons. Concerning this clone itself: The antigen remains unidentified.

This CDR3 is built from 15 residues. CDR1 MDHEN and CDR2 SYDVKM come from the germline V gene. The V gene lost 5 bases and the J gene lost 2 bases, with 12 bases spanning the gap. The clonotype comes from a human donor in good health. The gene calls are TRBV28 and TRBJ2-2; D call uncertain. The sequenced sample consisted of CD8+ T cells sorted from blood. CDR3 protein: CASSLNIDNTGELFF. Here the CDR3 DNA reads TGTGCCAGCAGTCTTAATATAGACAACACCGGGGAGCTGTTTTTT.